A selection of T cell receptor beta chains follows, all from one sample in a study of blood T cell repertoires in COVID-19. The repertoire was sequenced with immunoSEQ multiplex PCR; TCRdb's copy has only in-frame clones and lacks some. The repertoire has about 74,000 clones, over 75% of them found once; the top ten carry around 30%. Specimen: peripheral blood. The receptors shown here come from a woman aged 80 or over with active or convalescent COVID-19. The CDR3 runs from the conserved cysteine through the conserved F or W. Each record gives: V gene, D gene, clone size, J gene, CDR3 DNA, CDR3 protein. A D gene is named only where the DNA matches it firmly. Expanded clones are given a class, and other clones once, few, many or no size at all.

>TRBV6-2/TRBV6-3|.|.|TRBJ1-5
TGTGCCAGCAGTTACCTGCAGGGGATCGGCAATCAGCCCCAGCATTTT
CASSYLQGIGNQPQHF
>TRBV12-3/TRBV12-4|.|few|TRBJ1-1
TGTGCCAGCACTACAGGGCAAACTGAAGCTTTCTTT
CASTTGQTEAFF
>TRBV5-6|.|.|TRBJ2-3
TGTGCCAGCAGCTTAGAGACAGATACGCAGTATTTT
CASSLETDTQYF
>TRBV7-9|TRBD1|.|TRBJ1-2
TGTGCCAGCAGCCCCCTACAGGGGGGACATTACGGCTACACCTTC
CASSPLQGGHYGYTF
>TRBV18|.|once|TRBJ1-1
TGTGCCAGCTCACGCCAGGGGAGCACTGAAGCTTTCTTT
CASSRQGSTEAFF
>TRBV5-1|.|.|TRBJ2-3
TGCGCCAGCGAGGACAGTGCCCAAGATACGCAGTATTTT
CASEDSAQDTQYF
>TRBV7-9|TRBD1|.|TRBJ2-2
TGTGCCAGCAGCACCCAGGACAGGGCCAGGTTCACCGGGGAGCTGTTTTTT
CASSTQDRARFTGELFF
>TRBV6-4|.|.|TRBJ2-6
TGTGCCAGCAGTGCCTCCAGGGCCTCTGGGGCCAACGTCCTGACTTTC
CASSASRASGANVLTF
>TRBV5-8|TRBD2|once|TRBJ2-5
TGTGCCAGCAGCAAGGGACTAGCGGGGGGATCAGAGACCCAGTACTTC
CASSKGLAGGSETQYF
>TRBV13|.|.|TRBJ2-5
TGTGCCAGCAGCTCACCCCTGGACGGAGGACAAGAGACCCAGTACTTC
CASSSPLDGGQETQYF
>TRBV7-2|.|.|TRBJ1-5
TGTGCCAGCAGCTCGCCCCAGGGGAATAGCAATCAGCCCCAGCATTTT
CASSSPQGNSNQPQHF
>TRBV12-3/TRBV12-4|.|.|TRBJ2-1
TGTGCCAGCAGTTTCGAAAGCGATGAGCAGTTCTTC
CASSFESDEQFF
>TRBV5-6|.|once|TRBJ2-1
TGTGCCAGCCGCAGGAGAGCAGGGGTATACAATGAGCAGTTCTTC
CASRRRAGVYNEQFF
>TRBV19|TRBD1|.|TRBJ2-1
TGTGCCAGTAGTCCAATAACAGGGGGGCAGTTCTTC
CASSPITGGQFF
>TRBV14|TRBD1|.|TRBJ2-7
TGTGCCAGCAGCCAAACAGGGGGTCCCTACGAGCAGTACTTC
CASSQTGGPYEQYF
>TRBV5-1|TRBD1|few|TRBJ2-7
TGCGCCAGCAATGCCGGGACAGGGGCGATCGAGCAGTACTTC
CASNAGTGAIEQYF
>TRBV27|.|.|TRBJ1-2
TGTGCCAGCAGTTTTGATTTCGGCTATGGCTACACCTTC
CASSFDFGYGYTF
>TRBV6-6|.|.|TRBJ1-6
TGTGCCAGCAGTTACGTCCCCCCAGTCTATAATTCACCCCTCCACTTT
CASSYVPPVYNSPLHF
>TRBV5-1|TRBD1|.|TRBJ1-1
TGCGCCAGCAGCCTCGACAGGGACACTGAAGCTTTCTTT
CASSLDRDTEAFF
>TRBV3-1/TRBV3-2|.|.|TRBJ2-1
TGTGCCAGCAGCCGAGGGCTTAGCTCCTACAATGAGCAGTTCTTC
CASSRGLSSYNEQFF
>TRBV4-2|.|.|TRBJ1-4
TGTGCCAGCAGCCAAATCCCAGCGCGTTTTGGAAAACTGTTTTTT
CASSQIPARFGKLFF
>TRBV4-2|.|.|TRBJ2-2
TGTGCCAGCAGCCAAGATCGGGGAACCGGGGAGCTGTTTTTT
CASSQDRGTGELFF
>TRBV7-9|.|.|TRBJ1-6
TGTGCCAGCAGCTTAGACCTGGGGGCGGATCCCCCCCTCCACTTT
CASSLDLGADPPLHF
>TRBV30|.|.|TRBJ2-3
TGTGCCTGGAGTGTACTGTCAGGGGGGACAGCAGATACGCAGTATTTT
CAWSVLSGGTADTQYF
>TRBV19|.|.|TRBJ2-1
TGTGCCAGTAGTACCGGGGTCACGGATGAGCAGTTCTTC
CASSTGVTDEQFF
>TRBV6-4|TRBD1|.|TRBJ2-3
TGTGCCAGCAGTGAGGGAACAGGGGGCATCACAGATACGCAGTATTTT
CASSEGTGGITDTQYF
>TRBV20-1|TRBD2|.|TRBJ2-7
TGCAGTGCTAGTAGGCGGGGGACTACCTCCTACGAGCAGTGCTTC
CSASRRGTTSYEQCF
>TRBV4-1|.|.|TRBJ2-1
TGCGCCAGCAATCAAGAGGGTCTTGCGGGGAAGTCTGAGCAGTTCTTC
CASNQEGLAGKSEQFF
>TRBV10-3|TRBD1|few|TRBJ2-7
TGTGCCGGGGCACGGGACAGGGAGGCCGAGCAGTACTTC
CAGARDREAEQYF
>TRBV2|.|.|TRBJ2-7
TGTGCCAGCAGTGTGGTCTCGGCCTACGAGCAGTACTTC
CASSVVSAYEQYF
>TRBV3-1/TRBV3-2|.|.|TRBJ1-2
TGTGCCAGCAGCCCTCCCACCGTGGGGGGCTATGGCTACACCTTC
CASSPPTVGGYGYTF
>TRBV11-2|.|.|TRBJ1-1
TGTGCCAGCAGCCAACAGGGGAACACTGAAGCTTTCTTT
CASSQQGNTEAFF
>TRBV5-6|.|.|TRBJ1-2
TGTGCCAGCATTAATAATGGGGGCAGTTCCTATGGCTACACCTTC
CASINNGGSSYGYTF
>TRBV5-1|.|.|TRBJ1-1
TGCGCCAGCCATAGGGGTGGAGACTTGAACACTGAAGCTTTCTTT
CASHRGGDLNTEAFF
>TRBV6-1|.|.|TRBJ1-2
TGTGCCAGCAGTGAAACAGGGCAGGGTGGCTACACCTTC
CASSETGQGGYTF
>TRBV5-1|.|.|TRBJ1-1
TGCGCCAGCAGTGGGAGTTTGTTCACTGAAGCTTTCTTT
CASSGSLFTEAFF
>TRBV27|.|.|TRBJ1-1
TGTGCCAGCTGCCCGGCAGGGTCTCACACTGAAGCTTTCTTT
CASCPAGSHTEAFF
>TRBV6-2/TRBV6-3|.|once|TRBJ1-5
TGTGCCAGCAGTAGGGCACTACAGGGTCAGCCCCAGCATTTT
CASSRALQGQPQHF
>TRBV9|.|once|TRBJ2-1
TGTGCCAGCAGCGGTATAGGGGGTGACAATGAGCAGTTCTTC
CASSGIGGDNEQFF
>TRBV2|.|.|TRBJ1-1
TGTGCCAGCAGAAAAGACACGTACGCTTTCTTT
CASRKDTYAFF
>TRBV5-4|TRBD2|.|TRBJ2-3
TGTGCCAGCAGCGCCTGGCCTGGGGGGGCAGATACGCAGTATTTT
CASSAWPGGADTQYF
>TRBV18|.|.|TRBJ2-3
TGTGCCAGCTCACCAGACAGTACAGATACGCAGTATTTT
CASSPDSTDTQYF
>TRBV7-8|.|.|TRBJ2-7
TGTGCCAGCAGCCAAACGCTACAGGGTGGATCCGAGCAGTACTTC
CASSQTLQGGSEQYF
>TRBV7-3|.|once|TRBJ1-1
TGTGCCAGCAGCCCCTCGGGAGGTCTGGCTTTCTTT
CASSPSGGLAFF
>TRBV7-2|.|.|TRBJ2-1
TGTGCCAGCGCTAGGCCCCCGGGCTACAATGAGCAGTTCTTC
CASARPPGYNEQFF
>TRBV6-1|TRBD1|.|TRBJ1-4
TGTGCCAGCAGTGATTTCGGAGACAGGGACAATGAAAAACTGTTTTTT
CASSDFGDRDNEKLFF
>TRBV5-1|.|once|TRBJ2-2
TGCGCCAGCGACGCAGGGTTGAACACCGGGGAGCTGTTTTTT
CASDAGLNTGELFF
>TRBV2|.|.|TRBJ1-2
TGTGCCAGCAGGCGGACAGCGCTTAGCGGCTACACCTTC
CASRRTALSGYTF
>TRBV29-1|.|few|TRBJ2-5
TGCAGCGTTGGGCAGTCACCCCAAGAGACCCAGTACTTC
CSVGQSPQETQYF
>TRBV27|.|.|TRBJ1-2
TGTGCCAGCAGTTTGGGAGCAGGAGCCTATGGCTACACCTTC
CASSLGAGAYGYTF
>TRBV9|.|.|TRBJ2-3
TGTGCCAGCAGCTTCGGGGACGGGAGCACGCAGTATTTT
CASSFGDGSTQYF
>TRBV19|TRBD2|.|TRBJ2-3
TGTGCCAGTAGTCCGGACAGATTTAGACTAGCGGGGAGCACAGATACGCAGTATTTT
CASSPDRFRLAGSTDTQYF
>TRBV28|TRBD2|.|TRBJ2-1
TGTGCTCACACGCCTAGCGGTCCTTACAATGAGCAGTTCTTC
CAHTPSGPYNEQFF
>TRBV5-1|.|.|TRBJ1-2
TGCGCCAGCAGCTTTACCTTCGGGGTTAACTATGGCTACACCTTC
CASSFTFGVNYGYTF